The 2 T cell receptor beta chains listed next were all sequenced from one sample in a study of identical twins. TCRdb recomputed calls from the 5' RACE reads with MiXCR, one row per CDR3 protein. The repertoire holds 1,800,000 or so distinct CDR3 sequences, with about 32% as singletons. The sequencing input was cord blood. The source is a newborn girl in good health.

This clonotype was observed a handful of times. The chain is built from TRBV6-5 and TRBJ1-1; 7 bases match TRBD1. Germline V gives CDR1 MNHEY, CDR2 SVGAGI. J gave up 5 bases and V 6 bases, and 6 bases lay outside the gene matches. The length of the CDR3 is 13 residues. CDR3 coding DNA: TGTGCCAGCAGATCCAGGGGGGGGACTGAAGCTTTCTTT. It is translated as CASRSRGGTEAFF.

The chain carries TRBV20-1 and TRBJ2-1, with a weak D call TRBD2 (5 bases). The CDR3 sequence is 11 residues long. Trimming left V 2 bases short and J 10 bases short, with 9 bases between. Germline V gene lookup returns CDR1 DFQATT and CDR2 SNEGSKA (reference sequence). The CDR3 region is CSARTRVEQFF. In DNA form, the CDR3 reads TGCAGTGCTAGAACTAGGGTGGAGCAGTTCTTC.